This TCR beta chain originates from a study of PD-1 blockade in mismatch repair-deficient tumors. The junction had 5 bases not matched to a gene; V was cut back by 1 base and J by 5 bases. This CDR3 has 16 residues. Germline-derived CDR1 and CDR2 are SGHDT and YYEEEE. Data came from immunoSEQ multiplex PCR; TCRdb stores just in-frame clones and leaves some out. The table has roughly 14,000 clones, 84% seen once. PCR or immunohistochemistry showed mismatch repair deficiency in every enrolled patient. Sequenced here: PBMCs, sampled before pembrolizumab treatment. The gene calls are TRBV5-6 and TRBJ2-2; 10 bases are shared with TRBD2. The source is an adult with mismatch repair-deficient cancer. CDR3 in amino acids: CASSLTSGKQTGELFF. CDR3 DNA sequence: TGTGCCAGCAGCTTGACTAGCGGGAAACAAACCGGGGAGCTGTTTTTT.